This paragraph covers one TCR beta chain sequence. Antigen unknown. Trimming took 6 bases from V and 0 from J, leaving 20 bases between them. CDR1 and CDR2 from the germline V gene are MNHEY and SMNVEV (reference sequence). The length of the CDR3 is 17 residues. All of the isolated RNA was reverse transcribed, so expressed TCRB transcripts were sequenced. This table comes from immunoSEQ multiplex PCR, and its TCRdb copy is limited to in-frame clones, with some not included. The table shows just over 600,000 clones, with around 15% occurring only once. These data belong to a study of beta chain features in type 1 diabetes. Study-wide results and caveats: Patients with Type 1 diabetes showed moderately but significantly shorter TCRB CDR3s in all four CD4+ subsets. More deletions and fewer insertions at VDJ junctions were found in patients with type 1 diabetes.

Cell sorting via CD45RO/CCR7/CD25/CD127/CD95/CD27 was performed to obtain CD4+ naive, central memory, regulatory and stem cell-like memory cells. Sequenced sample: naive CD4+ T cells from blood. The clonotype comes from a man aged 18 to 35 in good health. This rearrangement joins TRBV27 to TRBJ1-2; D is unclear. CDR3 coding DNA: TGTGCCAGCAGACCGGTCAACCGGAACACTGCTAACTATGGCTACACCTTC. Amino acid sequence: CASRPVNRNTANYGYTF.